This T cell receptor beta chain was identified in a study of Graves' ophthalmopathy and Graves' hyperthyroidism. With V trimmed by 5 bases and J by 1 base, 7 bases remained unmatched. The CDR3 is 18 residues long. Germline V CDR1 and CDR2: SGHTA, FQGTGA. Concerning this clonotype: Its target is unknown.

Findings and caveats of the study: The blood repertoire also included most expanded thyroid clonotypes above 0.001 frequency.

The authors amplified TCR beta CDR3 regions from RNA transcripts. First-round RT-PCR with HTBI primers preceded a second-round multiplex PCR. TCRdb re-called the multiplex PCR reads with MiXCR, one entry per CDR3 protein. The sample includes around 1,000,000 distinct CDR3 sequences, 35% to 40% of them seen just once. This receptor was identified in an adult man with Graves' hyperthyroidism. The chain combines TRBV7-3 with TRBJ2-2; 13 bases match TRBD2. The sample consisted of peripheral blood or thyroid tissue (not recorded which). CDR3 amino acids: CASSPPGLAGQNTGELFF. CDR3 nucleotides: TGTGCCAGCAGCCCGCCGGGACTAGCGGGACAGAACACCGGGGAGCTGTTTTTT.